Shown below are 5 T cell receptor beta chains from a single sample sequenced in a study of blood T cell repertoires in COVID-19. Profiling relied on immunoSEQ multiplex PCR, and the TCRdb table lists in-frame clones only, not all of them. The table shows 250,000 to 300,000 clones, with 88% occurring only once. Material: peripheral blood. The receptors originated from a woman aged 70-85 years with COVID-19, enrolled during active disease.

The rearrangement uses TRBV6-4 and TRBJ2-1, with D possibly TRBD1 on 5 matching bases. V lost 6 bases to trimming and J lost 11 bases, with 11 bases between them. The germline V gene has CDR1 MRHNA and CDR2 SNTAGT. This CDR3 has 11 amino acids. The DNA of the CDR3 is TGTGCCAGCAGCTATCAGGGTAAGCAGTTCTTC. Its protein product is CASSYQGKQFF.

This clone was observed once. The rearrangement links TRBV6-2 or TRBV6-3 to TRBJ1-2, with D perhaps matching TRBD1 (6 bases). V was cut by 6 bases and J by 8 bases, with 31 bases left in between. This CDR3 comprises 18 residues. Looked up from germline, CDR1 is MNHEY and CDR2 is SVGEGT. The CDR3 DNA follows: TGTGCCAGCAGCTCTGACGTTTACAGGGATGCCGGCCTATTGGGCTACACCTTC. Amino acid sequence: CASSSDVYRDAGLLGYTF.

V usage is TRBV3-1 (or the pseudogene TRBV3-2) and J usage is TRBJ1-1, with D unclear. The germline gives CDR1 LGHDT, CDR2 YNNKEL (reference sequence). Between the trimmed V and J ends, which lost 4 bases and 1 base, there was a span of 4 bases. The CDR3 length is 12 residues. The CDR3 protein is CASSRQNTEAFF. The CDR3 region has the DNA TGTGCCAGCAGCCGACAGAACACTGAAGCTTTCTTT.

V gene TRBV14 combines with J gene TRBJ2-7, with 7 positions matching TRBD1. The V segment lost 8 bases and the J segment 9 bases; nucleotides outside the gene matches: 16. Germline-derived CDR1 and CDR2 are SGHDN and FVKESK. CDR3 length: 14 residues. CDR3 amino acids: CASAGTEGPEGQYF. The CDR3 DNA is TGTGCCAGCGCTGGGACAGAGGGCCCAGAGGGGCAGTACTTC.

The CDR3, as DNA: TGTGCCATCAGTACCGGGACAGGCGGGTCCGCTGAAGCTTTCTTT. It yields the protein CAISTGTGGSAEAFF. The chain uses TRBV10-3 and TRBJ1-1, with 8 bases aligning to TRBD1. The CDR3 is 15 residues long. Losses at the gene ends were 5 bases for V and 6 bases for J; bases not matched to a gene: 11. Looked up from germline, CDR1 is ENHRY and CDR2 is SYGVKD.